The rows below give T cell receptor beta chains drawn from one sample of a study of patients and donors after allogeneic stem cell transplantation. Via MiXCR, TCRdb re-called the RT-PCR reads, giving one row per CDR3 protein. The repertoire holds about 960,000 distinct CDR3 sequences, with over 15% as singletons. Sequencing was done on a sample of blood, either unsorted or a sorted T cell fraction (not recorded which). The receptors were gathered from a human donor who was either an allogeneic HSCT recipient or a stem cell or donor lymphocyte infusion donor (not recorded which). It is not recorded whose cells these are; they may come from a transplant donor. Each CDR3 is given with its conserved first and last residue.

CDR3 protein: CASSVVPQVEQYF; J gene: TRBJ2-7; V gene: TRBV9
CDR3 protein: CASSPQAGGVNTEAFF; J gene: TRBJ1-1; V gene: TRBV5-6
CDR3 protein: CASSLSLGLDSAEQFF; J gene: TRBJ2-1; V gene: TRBV7-2
CDR3 protein: CSARQNSGANVLTF; J gene: TRBJ2-6; V gene: TRBV20-1
CDR3 protein: CASSLALVSGDLSTDTQYF; J gene: TRBJ2-3; V gene: TRBV7-6
CDR3 protein: CASSQDNWGLRVIDTQYF; J gene: TRBJ2-3; V gene: TRBV4-3
CDR3 protein: CASSAGTGLTNQPQHF; J gene: TRBJ1-5; V gene: TRBV5-5
CDR3 protein: CASSQDRLAVEFF; J gene: TRBJ2-1; V gene: TRBV4-2
CDR3 protein: CASSTGQNTGELFF; J gene: TRBJ2-2; V gene: TRBV7-2
CDR3 protein: CASSQDWDGSYEQYF; J gene: TRBJ2-7; V gene: TRBV4-1
CDR3 protein: CATSEGSSGRKEQYF; J gene: TRBJ2-7; V gene: TRBV24-1
CDR3 protein: CASSLGQLNIQYF; J gene: TRBJ2-4; V gene: TRBV5-1
CDR3 protein: CASSQDLGTMSEKLFF; J gene: TRBJ1-4; V gene: TRBV3-1
CDR3 protein: CSVLQEASNEKLFF; J gene: TRBJ1-4; V gene: TRBV29-1
CDR3 protein: CASRPGGLYQPQHF; J gene: TRBJ1-5; V gene: TRBV12-3/TRBV12-4
CDR3 protein: CSVWTSGVFADTQYF; J gene: TRBJ2-3; V gene: TRBV29-1
CDR3 protein: CSVAPDFTDTQYF; J gene: TRBJ2-3; V gene: TRBV29-1
CDR3 protein: CATTILAGGQDEQFF; J gene: TRBJ2-1; V gene: TRBV11-2
CDR3 protein: CSVVKNTEAFF; J gene: TRBJ1-1; V gene: TRBV29-1
CDR3 protein: CSAWGGSSEETQYF; J gene: TRBJ2-5; V gene: TRBV20-1
CDR3 protein: CASSDWGAGDTQYF; J gene: TRBJ2-3; V gene: TRBV2
CDR3 protein: CASSPDRLSPKLGKNIQYF; J gene: TRBJ2-4; V gene: TRBV27